One and the same sample provided the 16 T cell receptor beta chains below, sequenced in a study of T cell responses to AZD1222 COVID-19 vaccine. Clones were sequenced by immunoSEQ multiplex PCR, and TCRdb holds only the in-frame ones, with some missing. Of 70,000 to 90,000 clones in the sample, under 90% were seen once. The sequenced sample was peripheral blood, obtained on day 0 of AZD1222 vaccination. All receptors come from an adult in good health.

This rearrangement joins TRBV28 to TRBJ2-1; D is uncertain. Looked up from germline, CDR1 is MDHEN and CDR2 is SYDVKM. This CDR3 comprises 16 residues. V lost 2 bases to trimming and J lost 3 bases, with 14 bases between them. The CDR3 DNA sequence: TGTGCCAGCAGTTTAATGTCAATCGAGGTCTACAATGAGCAGTTCTTC. Its protein is CASSLMSIEVYNEQFF.

The V call is TRBV7-2, the J call TRBJ2-3; D remains unclear. Germline CDR1 is SGHTA and CDR2 is FQGNSA. V was trimmed by 2 bases and J by 5 bases, leaving 11 bases between them. The CDR3 consists of 14 residues. Here the CDR3 reads CASSLRRFRDTQYF. CDR3 nucleotide sequence: TGTGCCAGCAGCTTAAGAAGGTTTAGAGATACGCAGTATTTT.

The chain joins TRBV7-2 to TRBJ2-3, with 8 bases identical to TRBD1. V shed 2 bases, J shed 1 base, and the junction held 2 bases outside the gene matches. CDR1 SGHTA and CDR2 FQGNSA come from the germline V gene. This CDR3 is 15 amino acids long. CDR3 residues: CASSLPTGGTDTQYF. The DNA of the CDR3 is TGTGCCAGCAGCTTACCGACAGGGGGCACAGATACGCAGTATTTT.

The chain joins TRBV19 to TRBJ1-5; 11 positions agree with TRBD1. CDR1 is LNHDA and CDR2 is SQIVND in the germline V gene (reference sequence). Trimming removed 5 bases from V and 5 bases from J; junction bases left unmatched: 5. The CDR3 has 15 amino acids. The chain's CDR3 is CASSRTGGSDQPQHF. CDR3 nucleotide sequence: TGTGCCAGTAGTCGGACAGGGGGCAGTGATCAGCCCCAGCATTTT. Using reference TRBV19 and TRBJ1-5 for the parts outside the CDR3, the full variable domain is DGGITQSPKYLFRKEGQNVTLSCEQNLNHDAMYWYRQDPGQGLRLIYYSQIVNDFQKGDIAEGYSVSREKKESFPLTVTSAQKNPTAFYLCASSRTGGSDQPQHFGDGTRLSIL.

This chain connects TRBV5-5 to TRBJ1-2, with 8 bases that match TRBD1. This CDR3 is built from 13 residues. Trimming at V came to 3 bases and at J to 8 bases, leaving 6 bases not matched to a gene. CDR1 SGHKS and CDR2 YYEKEE come from the germline V gene (reference sequence). CDR3 amino acids: CASSSTGDGGYTF. The CDR3 DNA is TGTGCCAGCAGCTCGACAGGGGATGGCGGCTACACCTTC.

The chain recombines TRBV5-1 with TRBJ2-7, with 12 bases identical to TRBD1. The CDR3 contains 14 residues. With V trimmed by 4 bases and J by 6 bases, 5 bases remained unmatched. Per germline, CDR1 SGHRS and CDR2 YFSETQ. CDR3 region: CASSPGQGAGEQYF. The CDR3 DNA reads TGCGCCAGCAGCCCGGGACAGGGGGCGGGCGAGCAGTACTTC.

The chain links TRBV25-1 to TRBJ2-4; TRBD2 aligns across 7 bases. The CDR3 loop spans 13 amino acids. The V and J ends lost 11 bases and 7 bases, in that order; junction bases with no gene match: 11. Per the germline V gene, CDR1 is MGHDK and CDR2 is SYGVNS. The CDR3 DNA follows: TGTGCCGACCCCCTGGGGGGGAGGAACATTCAGTACTTC. Translating gives CADPLGGRNIQYF.

The genes are TRBV5-1 and TRBJ2-7; 7 bases fit TRBD1. The CDR3 contains 15 residues. Germline loops: CDR1 SGHRS, CDR2 YFSETQ. V shed 5 bases and J 1 base; nucleotides not matched to a gene: 9. The CDR3 region is CASSRQGGQSYEQYF. As DNA, the CDR3 is TGCGCCAGCAGTCGACAGGGTGGGCAATCCTACGAGCAGTACTTC.

This clone was seen a single time. The rearrangement joins TRBV12-3 or TRBV12-4 to TRBJ2-1; unclear D gene. V was clipped by 5 bases and J by 7 bases, with 9 bases between them. CDR3 length: 12 residues. For the CDR3, the DNA is TGTGCCAGCAGTCCCTTGGGGAATGAGCAGTTCTTC. This translates into CASSPLGNEQFF.

Concerning this clone: At one end the junction does not follow the germline gene, possibly because of a read error. V and J are TRBV12-3 or TRBV12-4 and TRBJ1-5; TRBD1 aligns across 7 bases. This CDR3 contains 13 residues. For the CDR3, the DNA is TGTGCCAGTCCGGGACAGCTCAATCGGCCCCAGCATTTT. This codes for CASPGQLNRPQHF.

This clone was seen a single time. V and J are TRBV11-2 and TRBJ2-5; 10 positions match TRBD1. Germline CDR1 SGHAT, CDR2 FQNNGV. The trim removed 8 bases at V and 5 bases at J, leaving 5 bases unmatched. This CDR3 is built from 13 residues. This CDR3 is CASGTGVGETQYF. The CDR3 bases are TGTGCCAGCGGGACAGGGGTTGGGGAGACCCAGTACTTC. Based on the CDR3 plus reference TRBV11-2 and TRBJ2-5, the full variable domain is EAGVAQSPRYKIIEKRQSVAFWCNPISGHATLYWYQQILGQGPKLLIQFQNNGVVDDSQLPKDRFSAERLKGVDSTLKIQPAKLEDSAVYLCASGTGVGETQYFGPGTRLLVL.

The chain couples TRBV11-2 to TRBJ1-4; D remains ambiguous. The CDR3 has 12 residues. Germline values: CDR1 SGHAT, CDR2 FQNNGV. Trimming left V 3 bases short and J 11 bases short, with 10 bases between. The CDR3 reads CASSFGDGKLFF. DNA of the CDR3: TGTGCCAGCAGCTTCGGAGACGGGAAACTGTTTTTT.

The rearrangement links TRBV20-1 to TRBJ2-4; D might be TRBD1 (6 bases). Trimming shortened V by 4 bases and J by 10 bases, and 11 bases separated the two germline ends. The CDR3 runs 11 residues. CDR1 and CDR2 from the germline V gene are DFQATT and SNEGSKA (reference sequence). This CDR3 is CSATFGQIQYF. Here the CDR3 DNA reads TGCAGTGCTACATTTGGACAGATTCAGTACTTC.

CDR3 bases: TGCAGCGCCCAGACAGGGGGTCTAGGCATTCAGTACTTC. It encodes CSAQTGGLGIQYF. The chain is built from TRBV29-1 and TRBJ2-4; TRBD1 matches at 9 bases. Germline V CDR1 and CDR2: SQVTM, ANQGSEA. V shed 7 bases and J 9 bases; nucleotides not matched to a gene: 10. CDR3 length: 13 residues.

V is TRBV6-5 and J is TRBJ2-2; D may be TRBD1 (5 bases). V lost 0 bases and J lost 3, with 8 bases in between. Germline V gives CDR1 MNHEY, CDR2 SVGAGI. This CDR3 is built from 15 residues. The CDR3 sequence: CASSYSTDYTGELFF. The CDR3 DNA reads TGTGCCAGCAGTTACTCGACAGACTACACCGGGGAGCTGTTTTTT.

The chain is built from TRBV6-2 or TRBV6-3 and TRBJ2-3; 10 bases fit TRBD1. This CDR3 has 16 residues. The V gene end was trimmed by 5 bases and the J gene end by 1 base; junction bases not matched to a gene: 6. Germline CDR1 and CDR2: MNHEY and SVGEGT. CDR3 loop: CASSPVGQGGTDTQYF. CDR3 sequence (DNA): TGTGCCAGCAGTCCCGTCGGACAGGGGGGCACAGATACGCAGTATTTT.